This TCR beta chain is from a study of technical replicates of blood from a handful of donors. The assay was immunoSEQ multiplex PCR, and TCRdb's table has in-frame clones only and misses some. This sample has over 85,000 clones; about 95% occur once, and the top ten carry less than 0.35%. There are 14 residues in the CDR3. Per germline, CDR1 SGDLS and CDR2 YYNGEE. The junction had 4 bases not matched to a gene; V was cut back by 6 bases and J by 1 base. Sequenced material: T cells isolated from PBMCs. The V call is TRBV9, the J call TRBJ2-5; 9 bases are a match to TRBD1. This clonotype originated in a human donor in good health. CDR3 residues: CASNLQGAQETQYF. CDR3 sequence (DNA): TGTGCCAGCAACTTACAGGGGGCCCAAGAGACCCAGTACTTC.